This T cell receptor (beta chain) was recorded in a study of response to subunit inactivated influenza vaccine (dated by TCRdb to the late 2010s). With regard to the full study: The study used deep quantitative T cell receptor repertoire profiling to track responses to a trivalent subunit inactivated influenza vaccine. General findings and caveats noted by the study authors: The authors suggested that each seasonal influenza vaccination may recruit only a limited number of new T cells.

Its CDR3 holds 16 amino acids, cysteine through phenylalanine. Only the CDR3 portion is preserved as DNA: 48 bases, with reading frame beginning at the first base. The trim is 4 bases for V and 0 bases for J, with a gap of 13 bases between the germline ends. The germline V gene specifies LGHNA as CDR1 and YNFKEQ as CDR2. Concerning this clonotype: Its recognized antigen is unknown. The sample holds no much larger clone one base away, and base qualities are not on file.

Libraries were made using RT-PCR. The sample was run on an Illumina HiSeq 2500. The public reads were quality trimmed at Q25 with fastp and then assembled into clones with MiXCR by TCRdb, keeping productive beta chains. Merged by CDR3 protein, the rows form single entries marked with the most common genes and DNA. Counted in this sample were over 400,000 distinct CDR3 sequences; approximately 12% of them appeared once. Roughly 13% of the sample comes from the top ten. Per the publication, the time point label means: approximately 40 days after influenza vaccine administration. Specimen: PBMCs from blood, collected 45 days after vaccination. This chain joins TRBV4-2 to TRBJ1-5; the D gene identity is not certain. This TCR derives from a man aged 45-60 years who received an inactivated influenza vaccine. Donor details come from another sample of the same person, matched by shared clones. The base sequence is TGTGCCAGCAGCCCCACCCTGGGGAATAGCAATCAGCCCCAGCATTTT. This gives the protein CASSPTLGNSNQPQHF.